This T cell receptor beta chain was identified in a study of blood T cell repertoires in COVID-19. TCRdb keeps only in-frame clones here, not all; method: immunoSEQ multiplex PCR. The sample lists some 96,000 clones, almost 80% occurring once. V was clipped by 2 bases and J by 8 bases, with 15 bases between them. The CDR3 has 13 residues. The germline V gene has CDR1 GTSNPN and CDR2 SVGIG (reference sequence). The source is a woman in her 70s with acute or convalescent COVID-19. Source material: peripheral blood. This chain uses TRBV30 with TRBJ1-2; perhaps TRBD1 as D (6 bases). CDR3 DNA: TGTGCCTGGAGTACAGGGTCGGTACGGGGCTACACCTTC. Translated: CAWSTGSVRGYTF.